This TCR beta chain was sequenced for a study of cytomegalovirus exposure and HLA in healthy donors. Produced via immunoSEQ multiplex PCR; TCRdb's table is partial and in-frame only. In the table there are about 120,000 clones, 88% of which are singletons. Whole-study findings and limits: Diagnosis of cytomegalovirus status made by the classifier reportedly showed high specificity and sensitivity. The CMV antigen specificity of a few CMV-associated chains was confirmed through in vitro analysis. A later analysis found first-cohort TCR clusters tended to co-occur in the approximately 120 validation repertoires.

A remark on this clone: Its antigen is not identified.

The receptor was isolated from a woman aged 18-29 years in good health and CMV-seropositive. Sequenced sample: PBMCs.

CDR3: CASYPGMNTEAFF. The CDR3 DNA reads TGTGCCAGCTACCCGGGAATGAACACTGAAGCTTTCTTT. The rearrangement uses TRBV6-1 and TRBJ1-1; D not certain. With 8 bases removed from V and 0 bases from J, the gap between germline ends came to 10 bases. Germline CDR1 reads MNHNS; CDR2 reads SASEGT. The CDR3 is 13 amino acids.